Listed below are T cell receptor beta chains from one sample, sequenced in a study of cytomegalovirus exposure and HLA in healthy donors. TCRdb's table, derived via immunoSEQ multiplex PCR, lists solely in-frame clones and lacks some. Its clone listing holds about 120,000 clones. The sequencing input was PBMCs. The receptors originated from a man aged 18 to 30 in good health and CMV-seronegative. Each CDR3 is given with its conserved first and last residue. Fields, in order: J gene, V gene, D gene, CDR3 DNA, CDR3 protein. The D gene is left open where the match is weak.

>TRBJ2-5|TRBV2|.
TGTGCCAGCAGTGAACTCGGGCTAGCTCTAGAGACCCAGTACTTC
CASSELGLALETQYF
>TRBJ2-1|TRBV18|TRBD1
TGTGCCAGCTCACCACCTAAACAGGGGGCTTCGTGGGAGCAGTTCTTC
CASSPPKQGASWEQFF
>TRBJ2-6|TRBV6-4|.
TGTGCCAGCAGTTTATACTCTGGGGCCAACGTCCTGACTTTC
CASSLYSGANVLTF
>TRBJ2-7|TRBV7-2|.
TGTGCCAGCAGCTTAGACAGCAGGGGCTCCTACGAGCAGTACTTC
CASSLDSRGSYEQYF
>TRBJ2-7|TRBV5-1|.
TGCGCCAGCAGCTTGGCACCACTAGGTTTGAGGGAGCAGTACTTC
CASSLAPLGLREQYF
>TRBJ1-3|TRBV6-5|TRBD1
TGTGCCAGCAGTTACTCGACAGGGGGTGCAGGAAACACCATATATTTT
CASSYSTGGAGNTIYF
>TRBJ2-5|TRBV27|TRBD1
TGTGCCAGCAGAGAGGGGGCGGGCGCAGGGGAGACCCAGTACTTC
CASREGAGAGETQYF
>TRBJ2-3|TRBV18|.
TGTGCCAGCTCACCGCGGACAAACACAGATACGCAGTATTTT
CASSPRTNTDTQYF
>TRBJ2-7|TRBV10-3|.
TGTGCCATACGACAGGGGGCTAGCGGGAGCTACGAGCAGTACTTC
CAIRQGASGSYEQYF
>TRBJ2-3|TRBV19|.
TGTGCCAGTAGTAGCCGGTCGTGGGGAGAGGATACGCAGTATTTT
CASSSRSWGEDTQYF
>TRBJ1-1|TRBV5-6|.
TGTGCCAGCAGCTTGGGCGAGAACACTGAAGCTTTCTTT
CASSLGENTEAFF
>TRBJ1-2|TRBV28|.
TGTGCCAGCAGTTTACAGCGGTATGGCTACACCTTC
CASSLQRYGYTF
>TRBJ2-2|TRBV11-2|TRBD1
TGTGCCAGCAGGACAGGGGTCTTGAGCGGGGAGCTGTTTTTT
CASRTGVLSGELFF
>TRBJ2-2|TRBV30|.
TGTGCCTGGAGTGGGACAGATTGGACCGGGGAGCTGTTTTTT
CAWSGTDWTGELFF
>TRBJ1-1|TRBV2|.
TGTGCCAGCAGCGCAGGGTCGGGGAACACTGAAGCTTTCTTT
CASSAGSGNTEAFF
>TRBJ2-2|TRBV9|.
TGTGCCAGCAGCGCGAGCCGACTAGGGGAGCTGTTTTTT
CASSASRLGELFF
>TRBJ2-6|TRBV7-2|TRBD2
TGTGCCAGCAGCTGGGGGGGACGACAGAGCTCTGGGGCCAACGTCCTGACTTTC
CASSWGGRQSSGANVLTF
>TRBJ2-5|TRBV11-3|.
TGTGCCAGCAGCTCCCCAACCGGAGGGGACCAAGAGACCCAGTACTTC
CASSSPTGGDQETQYF
>TRBJ2-3|TRBV4-2|.
TGTGCCAGCAGCCAAGATAGGGCAGGGGGCACAGATACGCAGTATTTT
CASSQDRAGGTDTQYF
>TRBJ2-7|TRBV28|.
TGTGCCAGCAGTTCAATAGCGTACGAGCAGTACTTC
CASSSIAYEQYF
>TRBJ2-7|TRBV6-6|.
TGTGCCAGCAGTGGAGGGAGATACGAGCAGTACTTC
CASSGGRYEQYF
>TRBJ1-1|TRBV7-3|.
TGTGCCAGCAGCTTAACGGATTCAGGGGTAGCTTTCTTT
CASSLTDSGVAFF
>TRBJ2-7|TRBV6-1|TRBD2
TGTGCCAGCAGTGAAGCTAGCGGGGGGGCCTACGAGCAGTACTTC
CASSEASGGAYEQYF
>TRBJ2-7|TRBV13|TRBD1
TGTGCCAGCAGCTCTCAAACTCCCGGGACAGCAACCTACGAGCAGTACTTC
CASSSQTPGTATYEQYF
>TRBJ2-7|TRBV5-1|TRBD1
TGCGCCAGCAGCTTTACAGGGGGGTCCTACGAGCAGTACTTC
CASSFTGGSYEQYF
>TRBJ1-2|TRBV6-5|.
TGTGCCAGCAGTTCACAGGGACGGATTACTAACTATGGCTACACCTTC
CASSSQGRITNYGYTF
>TRBJ2-7|TRBV27|.
TGTGCCAGCGCAGGATTCAGGGTACAGGACTACGAGCAGTACTTC
CASAGFRVQDYEQYF